In its sample, the clone carrying this T cell receptor (beta chain) was seen a few times. Per the authors' pipeline: By means of reference gene primer amplification, nucleated cell counts were estimated. The protocol was immunoSEQ multiplex PCR, while the TCRdb copy is restricted to in-frame clones and leaves out a portion. V and J calls plus clone size are reproduced from that table; the DNA served to infer D and trimming. The sample consists of around 190,000 clones, 84% of them appearing once. These data originate in a study of blood T cell repertoires in COVID-19. About the research overall: COVID-19 samples collected from the United States, Italy and Spain covered acute and convalescent phases. Sources were T cells, B-cell-depleted T cells, or PBMCs; the material itself was cDNA or gDNA.

The CDR3 extends over 15 amino acids. Trimming at V came to 4 bases and at J to 5 bases, leaving 6 bases not matched to a gene. Germline assignment: CDR1 SGHRS and CDR2 YFSETQ. The rearrangement joins TRBV5-1 to TRBJ1-1, with 12 positions matching TRBD1. The TCR sequence derives from a human donor in a cohort sampled during active COVID-19. The sequenced material came from peripheral blood. CDR3 protein: CASSLGTGGYTEAFF. In DNA, the CDR3 is TGCGCCAGCAGCCTCGGGACAGGGGGCTATACTGAAGCTTTCTTT.